The 21 T cell receptor beta chains below all came from one sample that was sequenced in a study of blood T cell repertoires in COVID-19. This table comes from immunoSEQ multiplex PCR, and its TCRdb copy is limited to in-frame clones, with some not included. There are 200,000 to 250,000 clones in the sample; about 85% occur only once, and 10% to 11% lies in the top ten. Sequenced: PBMCs or T cells enriched from blood (not recorded which). Receptors were obtained from a young man who had recovered from COVID-19.

V usage is TRBV6-6 and J usage is TRBJ2-7, with TRBD2 matching over 12 bases. Losses at the gene ends were 6 bases for V and 4 bases for J; bases not matched to a gene: 4. The germline CDR1 and CDR2 sequences are MNHNY and SVGAGI (reference sequence). This CDR3 contains 14 residues. The chain's CDR3 is CASSAGLAGYEQYF. For the CDR3, the DNA is TGTGCCAGCAGCGCCGGACTAGCGGGGTACGAGCAGTACTTC.

The chain has TRBV18 and TRBJ2-1, with 14 nucleotides matching TRBD2. Germline V gives CDR1 KGHSH, CDR2 LQKENI. J was trimmed by 3 bases and V by 3 bases; bases with no gene match: 10. This CDR3 spans 19 amino acids. CDR3 DNA: TGTGCCAGCTCACCGCTGCCGGGACTAGCGGGAGAGAACTACAATGAGCAGTTCTTC. Translated, it gives CASSPLPGLAGENYNEQFF.

This clone was recorded only once. V usage is TRBV27 and J usage is TRBJ2-7; 11 bases match TRBD1. The V gene end was trimmed by 5 bases and the J gene end by 4 bases; junction bases not matched to a gene: 13. The CDR3 has 17 amino acids. Germline V gene lookup returns CDR1 MNHEY and CDR2 SMNVEV (reference sequence). The CDR3: CASSQPGQGVSGYEQYF. The CDR3, as DNA: TGTGCCAGCAGTCAGCCGGGACAGGGGGTATCGGGTTACGAGCAGTACTTC.

The chain joins TRBV7-9 to TRBJ1-5; 7 positions agree with TRBD1. The CDR3 loop spans 12 amino acids. After removal of 11 bases from V and 6 bases from J, the junction contained 7 bases not matched to a gene. Per the germline V gene, CDR1 is SEHNR and CDR2 is FQNEAQ (reference sequence). The CDR3 coding sequence is TGTGCCGTCTCGGGGACAGTTCAGCCCCAGCATTTT. Translated, it gives CAVSGTVQPQHF. The complete variable domain, with remaining parts taken from reference TRBV7-9 and TRBJ1-5, reads DTGVSQNPRHKITKRGQNVTFRCDPISEHNRLYWYRQTLGQGPEFLTYFQNEAQLEKSRLLSDRFSAERPKGSFSTLEIQRTEQGDSAMYLCAVSGTVQPQHFGDGTRLSIL.

The chain uses TRBV4-1 and TRBJ1-4; a possible D gene is TRBD1 (5 bases). This CDR3 is 16 amino acids long. Germline V CDR1 and CDR2: MGHRA, YSYEKL. The germline V and J ends were trimmed by 3 bases and 7 bases, with 18 bases remaining between them. The CDR3 region is CASSQQTVVDGEKLFF. The CDR3 nucleotides are TGCGCCAGCAGCCAGCAGACAGTAGTAGATGGTGAAAAACTGTTTTTT.

This clone was seen only once. The chain joins TRBV10-1 to TRBJ2-7, with 10 bases fitting TRBD2. The trim removed 4 bases at V and 2 bases at J, leaving 2 bases unmatched. The CDR3 has 14 residues. Germline loops: CDR1 WNHNN, CDR2 SYGVQD (reference sequence). This CDR3 is CASSASGGTYEQYF. The CDR3 DNA is TGCGCCAGCAGTGCTAGCGGGGGTACCTACGAGCAGTACTTC.

The V gene is TRBV15, the J gene TRBJ1-4; D is undetermined. Trimming removed 1 base at V and 7 bases at J, with 22 bases between. The CDR3 runs 18 residues. The germline V gene encodes CDR1 LNHNV and CDR2 YYDKDF (reference sequence). For the CDR3, the DNA is TGTGCCACCAGCAGAGGGGGATTCCTAGGGAGATCTCCTGAAAAACTGTTTTTT. It translates to CATSRGGFLGRSPEKLFF.

This clone was observed once. The chain is built from TRBV5-1 and TRBJ1-2, with a weak D call TRBD1 (5 bases). The CDR3 consists of 14 residues. Germline-derived CDR1 and CDR2 are SGHRS and YFSETQ. Trimming removed 3 bases from V and 7 bases from J, with 16 bases in between. The CDR3 coding sequence is TGCGCCAGCAGCTCCTCACAGGTAGTGGGTGGCTACACCTTC. Residues: CASSSSQVVGGYTF.

The gene calls are TRBV29-1 and TRBJ2-7, with D possibly TRBD2 on 5 matching bases. V lost 2 bases to trimming and J lost 1 base, with 24 bases between them. Looked up from germline, CDR1 is SQVTM and CDR2 is ANQGSEA. The CDR3 is 18 residues long. CDR3: CSVESRRMARLFSYEQYF. CDR3 nucleotide sequence: TGCAGCGTTGAATCGCGGAGGATGGCAAGACTTTTTTCCTACGAGCAGTACTTC.

The chain employs TRBV30 and TRBJ1-1; tentatively, D is TRBD1 (5 bases). Germline loops: CDR1 GTSNPN, CDR2 SVGIG (reference sequence). V lost 3 bases and J 4 bases, leaving 24 bases between the germline ends. The CDR3 has 17 residues. Here the CDR3 DNA reads TGTGCCTGGAGGGCGTACTTACTCAGGGTTCGTAGCACTGAAGCTTTCTTT. This gives the protein CAWRAYLLRVRSTEAFF.

The V and J genes are TRBV6-5 and TRBJ2-7; 12 bases are a match to TRBD2. The DNA end is more similar to TRBJ2-5, so the J call may be wrong. Germline V gene data show CDR1 as MNHEY and CDR2 as SVGAGI. CDR3 length: 14 amino acids. CDR3 sequence reads: CASSPLAGGPTQYF. The CDR3 coding sequence is TGTGCCAGCAGTCCCCTAGCGGGAGGGCCGACCCAGTACTTC.

The chain carries TRBV5-4 and TRBJ1-2; tentative D call: TRBD1 (5 bases). The CDR3 has 15 residues. The germline V and J ends were trimmed by 0 bases and 8 bases, with 17 bases remaining between them. The germline V gene encodes CDR1 SGHNT and CDR2 YYREEE (reference sequence). CDR3 sequence (DNA): TGTGCCAGCAGCTTGGATAGGGGCAGGATCGGCGGCTACACCTTC. Its translation: CASSLDRGRIGGYTF. The full variable domain, completed using reference TRBV5-4 and TRBJ1-2, is ETGVTQSPTHLIKTRGQQVTLRCSSQSGHNTVSWYQQALGQGPQFIFQYYREEENGRGNFPPRFSGLQFPNYSSELNVNALELDDSALYLCASSLDRGRIGGYTFGSGTRLTVV.

The rearrangement links TRBV7-3 to TRBJ1-2, with D possibly being TRBD1 (5 bases). Germline-derived CDR1 and CDR2 are SGHTA and FQGTGA. The CDR3 runs to 15 residues. Trimming pared 5 bases from V and 0 bases from J, leaving 13 bases between. The CDR3 loop is CASSPRGGTNYGYTF. The CDR3 DNA is TGTGCCAGCAGCCCCCGCGGGGGTACTAACTATGGCTACACCTTC.

This clone was recorded once. This rearrangement joins TRBV15 to TRBJ1-3; 7 bases fit TRBD1. Germline V lookup: CDR1 LNHNV, CDR2 YYDKDF (reference sequence). The CDR3 spans 14 residues. V lost 2 bases, J lost 2 bases, and 0 bases stayed unmatched. The CDR3, as DNA: TGTGCCACCAGCAGACAGGGGGCTGGAAACACCATATATTTT. Protein product: CATSRQGAGNTIYF.

This clone turned up a few times. This chain connects TRBV7-9 to TRBJ2-2; D is uncertain. This CDR3 is 12 amino acids long. With 5 bases removed from V and 5 bases from J, the gap between germline ends came to 6 bases. Germline values: CDR1 SEHNR, CDR2 FQNEAQ (reference sequence). The CDR3 sequence: CASSKRTGELFF. The CDR3, as DNA: TGTGCCAGCAGCAAGCGAACCGGGGAGCTGTTTTTT.

The chain is built from TRBV14 and TRBJ2-7, with 8 bases identical to TRBD1. The CDR3 is made up of 16 amino acids. Per the germline V gene, CDR1 is SGHDN and CDR2 is FVKESK. With 8 bases clipped from V and 2 bases from J, the junction kept 14 bases outside the gene matches. The CDR3 nucleotides read TGTGCCAGCTCGGAAGAACTCAGGGGGCCCACCTACGAGCAGTACTTC. It translates to CASSEELRGPTYEQYF. Combining the CDR3 with reference TRBV14 and TRBJ2-7 gives the whole variable domain EAGVTQFPSHSVIEKGQTVTLRCDPISGHDNLYWYRRVMGKEIKFLLHFVKESKQDESGMPNNRFLAERTGGTYSTLKVQPAELEDSGVYFCASSEELRGPTYEQYFGPGTRLTVT.

This chain uses TRBV9 with TRBJ1-1, with unresolved D. This CDR3 contains 14 residues. CDR1 and CDR2 (germline): SGDLS, YYNGEE. V shed 4 bases and J shed 1 base, with 11 bases lying between them. Here the CDR3 DNA reads TGTGCCAGCAGCCCGATGGCGGGGAACACTGAAGCTTTCTTT. The encoded protein is CASSPMAGNTEAFF.

The chain joins TRBV19 to TRBJ2-1, with 10 nucleotides matching TRBD2. The CDR3 has 15 amino acids. The V and J ends lost 5 bases and 7 bases, in that order; junction bases with no gene match: 8. Per germline, CDR1 LNHDA and CDR2 SQIVND (reference sequence). The CDR3 is CASSGAAGGHNEQFF. The CDR3 DNA sequence: TGTGCCAGTAGTGGCGCAGCGGGAGGGCATAATGAGCAGTTCTTC.

CDR3 region: CASSPRLAGGNEQYF. DNA of the CDR3: TGTGCCAGCAGCCCGAGGCTAGCGGGAGGGAACGAGCAGTACTTC. The genes are TRBV3-1 (or the pseudogene TRBV3-2) and TRBJ2-7; TRBD2 matches at 12 bases. Trimming cost V 4 bases and J 5 bases; bases outside gene matches: 6. CDR3 size: 15 residues. Germline-derived CDR1 and CDR2 are LGHDT and YNNKEL (reference sequence).

This clone occurred once. This chain connects TRBV6-6 to TRBJ2-7, with 7 bases identical to TRBD1. V lost 6 bases and J lost 5; bases outside the gene matches: 13. Germline lookup yields CDR1 MNHNY and CDR2 SVGAGI (reference sequence). The CDR3 has 15 residues. The CDR3 protein is CASRERTGISHEQYF. For the CDR3, the DNA is TGTGCCAGCAGGGAGAGGACAGGAATAAGCCACGAGCAGTACTTC.

The chain carries TRBV6-5 and TRBJ1-1; 10 nucleotides match TRBD1. The CDR3 length is 16 residues. V was pared by 0 bases and J by 5 bases, with 6 bases of the junction left unmatched. Germline assignment: CDR1 MNHEY and CDR2 SVGAGI. The DNA for the CDR3 is TGTGCCAGCAGTTACTCAGGGGGGGGACAGGGGACTGAAGCTTTCTTT. The encoded protein is CASSYSGGGQGTEAFF.